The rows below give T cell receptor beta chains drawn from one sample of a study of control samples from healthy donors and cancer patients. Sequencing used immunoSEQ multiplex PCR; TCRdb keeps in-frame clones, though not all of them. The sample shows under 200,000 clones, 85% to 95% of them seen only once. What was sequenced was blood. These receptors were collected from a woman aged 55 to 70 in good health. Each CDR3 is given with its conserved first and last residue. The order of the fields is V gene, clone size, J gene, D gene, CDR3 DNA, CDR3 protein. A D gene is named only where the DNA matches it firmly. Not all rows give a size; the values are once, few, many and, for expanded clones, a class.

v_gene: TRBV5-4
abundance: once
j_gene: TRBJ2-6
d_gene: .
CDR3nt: TGTGCCAGCAGCTTGGAGGGCAGGGGCCCTGTCGCTGGGGCCAACGTCCTGACTTTC
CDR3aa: CASSLEGRGPVAGANVLTF

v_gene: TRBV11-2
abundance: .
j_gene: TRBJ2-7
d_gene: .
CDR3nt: TGTGCCAGCAGCTTAGTAACCGTGACCTACGAGCAGTACTTC
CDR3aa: CASSLVTVTYEQYF

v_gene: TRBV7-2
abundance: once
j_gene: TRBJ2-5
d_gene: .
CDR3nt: TGTGCCAGCAGCTTGACGGCCCTGGGGGAAGAGACCCAGTACTTC
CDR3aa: CASSLTALGEETQYF

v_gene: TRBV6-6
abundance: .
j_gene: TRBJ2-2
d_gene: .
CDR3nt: TGTGCCAGCAGAAGCGTTTTGATCGGGACGGGGCAGCTGTTTTTT
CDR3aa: CASRSVLIGTGQLFF

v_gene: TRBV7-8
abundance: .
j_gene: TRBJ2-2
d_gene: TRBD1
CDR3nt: TGTGCCAGCAGCTTAGTCCAGGGGGCACACACCGGGGAGCTGTTTTTT
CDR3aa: CASSLVQGAHTGELFF

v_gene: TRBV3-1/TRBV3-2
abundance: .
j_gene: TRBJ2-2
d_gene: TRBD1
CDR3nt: TGTGCCAGCAGCCAGGATAAAACAGGGGAAGCCGGGGAGCTGTTTTTT
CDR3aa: CASSQDKTGEAGELFF

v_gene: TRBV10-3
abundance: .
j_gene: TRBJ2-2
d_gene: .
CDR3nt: TGTGCCATCAGTTGGGACTCTAGGGGGAACACCGGGGAGCTGTTTTTT
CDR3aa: CAISWDSRGNTGELFF

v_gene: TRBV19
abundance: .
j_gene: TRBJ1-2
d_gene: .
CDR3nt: TGTGCCGGAAAAAGGAGCCCCCACGACTATGGCTACACCTTC
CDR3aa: CAGKRSPHDYGYTF

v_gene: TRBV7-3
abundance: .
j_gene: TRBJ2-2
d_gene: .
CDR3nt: TGTGCCAGCAGCTTAGAAGGGCTGTCAGGGGAGCTGTTTTTT
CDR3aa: CASSLEGLSGELFF

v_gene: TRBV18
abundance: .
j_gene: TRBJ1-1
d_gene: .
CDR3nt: TGTGCCAGCTCACCAAGGCAGGGAGGCACTGAAGCTTTCTTT
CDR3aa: CASSPRQGGTEAFF

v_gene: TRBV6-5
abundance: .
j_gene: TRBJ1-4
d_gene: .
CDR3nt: TGTGCCAGCACCCCCTTGGGGGCAACTAATGAAAAACTGTTTTTT
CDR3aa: CASTPLGATNEKLFF

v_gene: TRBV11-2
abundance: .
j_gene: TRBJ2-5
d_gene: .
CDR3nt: TGTGCCAGCAGCTTAGCAGGGTTACAAGAGACCCAGTACTTC
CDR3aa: CASSLAGLQETQYF

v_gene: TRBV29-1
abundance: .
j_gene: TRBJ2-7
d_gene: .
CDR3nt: TGCAGCGTTGAAACAGGGTACGAGCAGTACTTC
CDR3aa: CSVETGYEQYF

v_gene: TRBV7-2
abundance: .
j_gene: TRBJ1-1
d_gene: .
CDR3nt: TGTGCCAGCAGCCCTGGGTGGCGGAACACTGAAGCTTTCTTT
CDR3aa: CASSPGWRNTEAFF

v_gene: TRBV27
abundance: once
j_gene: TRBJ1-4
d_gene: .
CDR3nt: TGTGCCAGCAGTTTATACGGGGCAGGAGAAAAACTGTTTTTT
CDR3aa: CASSLYGAGEKLFF

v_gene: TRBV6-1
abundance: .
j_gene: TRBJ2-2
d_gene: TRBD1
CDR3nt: TGTGCCAGCAGTGCCGGGAACAGGGGCCCTAACACCGGGGAGCTGTTTTTT
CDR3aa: CASSAGNRGPNTGELFF

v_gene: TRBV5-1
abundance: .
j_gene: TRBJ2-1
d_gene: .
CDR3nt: TGCGCCAGCAGCTTGACAGCGAACTCCTACAATGAGCAGTTCTTC
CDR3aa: CASSLTANSYNEQFF

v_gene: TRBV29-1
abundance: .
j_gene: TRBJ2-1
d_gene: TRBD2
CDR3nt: TGCAGCGCTTTAGCGGGGGGGAGTGAGCAGTTCTTC
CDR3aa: CSALAGGSEQFF

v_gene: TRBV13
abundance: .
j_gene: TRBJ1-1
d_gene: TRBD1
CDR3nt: TGTGCCAGCAGCTCGACAGGGATGAACACTGAAGCTTTCTTT
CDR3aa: CASSSTGMNTEAFF

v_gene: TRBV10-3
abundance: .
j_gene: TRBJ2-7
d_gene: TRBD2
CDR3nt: TGTGCCATCAGTGAGTCGACTAGCGGGACCTACGAGCAGTACTTC
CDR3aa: CAISESTSGTYEQYF

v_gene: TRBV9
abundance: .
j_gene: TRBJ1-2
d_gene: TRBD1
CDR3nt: TGTGCCAGCAGCGCTCGGACAGGGGACTATGGCTACACCTTC
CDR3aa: CASSARTGDYGYTF

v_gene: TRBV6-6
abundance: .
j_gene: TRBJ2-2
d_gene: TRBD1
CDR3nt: TGTGCCAGCAGTTACCCGACAGGGTACACCGGGGAGCTGTTTTTT
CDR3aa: CASSYPTGYTGELFF

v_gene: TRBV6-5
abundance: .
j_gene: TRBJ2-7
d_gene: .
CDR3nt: TGTGCCAGCAGTTACTCGAACTGGGGGCCCCTCTACGAGCAGTACTTC
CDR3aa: CASSYSNWGPLYEQYF

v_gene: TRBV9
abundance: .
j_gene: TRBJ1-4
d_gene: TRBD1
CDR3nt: TGTGCCAGCAGCGGACCGACAGGGGGCGAAAAACTGTTTTTT
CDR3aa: CASSGPTGGEKLFF

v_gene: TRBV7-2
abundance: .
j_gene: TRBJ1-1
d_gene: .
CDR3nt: TGTGCCAGCAGCTTCTTTCCGGGCGAGGACACTGAAGCTTTCTTT
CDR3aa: CASSFFPGEDTEAFF

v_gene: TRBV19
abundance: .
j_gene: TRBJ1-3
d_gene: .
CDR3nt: TGTGCCAGTAGTACCGGAAACACCATATATTTT
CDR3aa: CASSTGNTIYF

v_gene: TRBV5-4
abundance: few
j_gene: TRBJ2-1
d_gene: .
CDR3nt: TGTGCCAGCAGAAACGGCCTTAGGACAACCTACAATGAGCAGTTCTTC
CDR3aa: CASRNGLRTTYNEQFF

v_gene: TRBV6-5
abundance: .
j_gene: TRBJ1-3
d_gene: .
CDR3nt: TGTGCCAGCAGCTTTGGGACGAACTCTGGAAACACCATATATTTT
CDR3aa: CASSFGTNSGNTIYF

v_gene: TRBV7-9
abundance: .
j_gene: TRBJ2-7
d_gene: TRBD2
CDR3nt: TGTGCCAGCAGCTTAATCTGGCTAGCGGGGACTACCTACGAGCAGTACTTC
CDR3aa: CASSLIWLAGTTYEQYF

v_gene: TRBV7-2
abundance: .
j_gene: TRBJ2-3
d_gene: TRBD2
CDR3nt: TGTGCCAGCAGCTTAGTTTCAGCGGGGGGAGGTGGAAATACGCAGTATTTT
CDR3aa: CASSLVSAGGGGNTQYF

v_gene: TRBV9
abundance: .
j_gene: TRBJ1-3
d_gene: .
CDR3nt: TGTGCCAGCAGCGTAGGGGACGTGGCTGGAAACACCATATATTTT
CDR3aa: CASSVGDVAGNTIYF

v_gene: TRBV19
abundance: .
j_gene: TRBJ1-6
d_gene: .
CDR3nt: TGTGCCAGTAGTATAGATCGAGCGATTTCACCCCTCCACTTT
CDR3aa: CASSIDRAISPLHF

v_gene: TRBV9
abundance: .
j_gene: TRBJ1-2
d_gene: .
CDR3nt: TGTGCCAGCAGCGCCCAGGAGCGTGTGGGCGGCTACACCTTC
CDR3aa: CASSAQERVGGYTF

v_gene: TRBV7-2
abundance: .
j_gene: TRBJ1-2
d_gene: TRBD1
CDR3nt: TGTGCCAGCAGCTTACAGACCCGGACAGGGGGCGGCTATGGCTACACCTTC
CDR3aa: CASSLQTRTGGGYGYTF

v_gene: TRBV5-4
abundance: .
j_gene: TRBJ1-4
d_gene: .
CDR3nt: TGTGCCAGCAGCTTGCAAACGAGTAATGAAAAACTGTTTTTT
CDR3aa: CASSLQTSNEKLFF

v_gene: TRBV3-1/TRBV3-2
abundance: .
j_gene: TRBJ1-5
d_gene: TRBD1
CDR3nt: TGTGCCAGCAGCCAAGGAGGGGGCTGGGGCAATCAGCCCCAGCATTTT
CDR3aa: CASSQGGGWGNQPQHF

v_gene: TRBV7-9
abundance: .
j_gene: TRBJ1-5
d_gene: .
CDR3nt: TGTGCCAGCAGCCCTGGACACAATAGCAATCAGCCCCAGCATTTT
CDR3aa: CASSPGHNSNQPQHF

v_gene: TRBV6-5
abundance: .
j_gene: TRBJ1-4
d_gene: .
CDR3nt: TGTGCCACCATAACCAATGAAAAACTGTTTTTT
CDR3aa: CATITNEKLFF

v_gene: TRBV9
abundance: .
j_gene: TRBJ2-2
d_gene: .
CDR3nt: TGTGCCAGCAGCGTAGGGATAGGACAGACTAATCCCGGGGAGCTGTTTTTT
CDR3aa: CASSVGIGQTNPGELFF

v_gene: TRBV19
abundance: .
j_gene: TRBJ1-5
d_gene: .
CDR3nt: TGTGCCGCGAAGGCCACGGTGGTCACGAATCAGCCCCAGCATTTT
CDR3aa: CAAKATVVTNQPQHF

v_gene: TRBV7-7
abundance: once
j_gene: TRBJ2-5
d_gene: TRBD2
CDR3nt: TGTGCTAGCAGCTCCACGAAAGAGCGGGGGGGTCCCGAGAGGGCCCAGTACTTC
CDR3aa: CASSSTKERGGPERAQYF

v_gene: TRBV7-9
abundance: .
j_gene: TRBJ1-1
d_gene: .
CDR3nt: TGTGCCAGCAGCCTTCTACAGGGAAGGAACACTGAAGCTTTCTTT
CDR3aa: CASSLLQGRNTEAFF

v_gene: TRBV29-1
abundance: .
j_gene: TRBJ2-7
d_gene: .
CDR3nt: TGCAGCGTTGAAGGGGGGCAGGGGATCGACGAGCAGTACTTC
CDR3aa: CSVEGGQGIDEQYF

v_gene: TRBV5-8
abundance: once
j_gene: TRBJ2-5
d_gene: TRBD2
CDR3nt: TGTGCCAGCGGGGGGCTAGCGGGGCCCCAGTACTTC
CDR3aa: CASGGLAGPQYF

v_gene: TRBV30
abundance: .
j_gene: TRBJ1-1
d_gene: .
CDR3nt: TGTGCCTGGAGTGCAGGGATGAGCACTGAAGCTTTCTTT
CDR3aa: CAWSAGMSTEAFF

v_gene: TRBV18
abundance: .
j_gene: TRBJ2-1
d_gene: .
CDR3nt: TGTGCCAGCTCACCAGCGGGGGCGCCCCCCAGGGAGCAGTTCTTC
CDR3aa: CASSPAGAPPREQFF

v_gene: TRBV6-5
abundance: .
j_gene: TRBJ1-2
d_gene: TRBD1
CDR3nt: TGTGCCAGCAGTCCCGGGACAGGGTATGGCTACACCTTC
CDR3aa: CASSPGTGYGYTF

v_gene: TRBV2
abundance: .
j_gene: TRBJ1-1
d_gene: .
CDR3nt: TGTGCCAGCATTAGGATACAGATGAACACTGAAGCTTTCTTT
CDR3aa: CASIRIQMNTEAFF

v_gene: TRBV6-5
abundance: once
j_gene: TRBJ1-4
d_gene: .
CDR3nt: TGTGCCAGCAGCCAGACAGCGTCGTGGGAAAAACTGTTTTTT
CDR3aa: CASSQTASWEKLFF

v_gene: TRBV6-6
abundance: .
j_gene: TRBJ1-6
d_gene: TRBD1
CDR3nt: TGTGCCAGCAGCTACAGAAGCCCCGGACAGGGGAGCTCCTATAATTCACCCCTCCACTTT
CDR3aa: CASSYRSPGQGSSYNSPLHF

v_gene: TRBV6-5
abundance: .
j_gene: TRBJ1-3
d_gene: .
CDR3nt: TGTGCCAGCAGTTACTCGCCGGCTGGAAACACCATATATTTT
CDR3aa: CASSYSPAGNTIYF

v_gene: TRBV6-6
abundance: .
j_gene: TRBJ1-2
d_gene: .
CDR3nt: TGTGCCAGCAGTTCCCGACACTATGGCTACACCTTC
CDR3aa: CASSSRHYGYTF

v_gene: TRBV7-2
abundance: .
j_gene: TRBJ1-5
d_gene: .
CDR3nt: TGTGCCAGCAGCTTAGCTCAGGGGAGCCAGCCCCAGCATTTT
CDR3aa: CASSLAQGSQPQHF

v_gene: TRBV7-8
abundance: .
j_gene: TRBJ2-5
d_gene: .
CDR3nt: TGTGCCAGCAGCTCCTTGGGGGGGGGCTCTCAAGAGACCCAGTACTTC
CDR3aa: CASSSLGGGSQETQYF

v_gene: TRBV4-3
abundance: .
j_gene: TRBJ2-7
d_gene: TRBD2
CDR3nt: TGCGCCAGCAGCCAAGATAGGGGACTAGCGGGGGGGCCGTACGAGCAGTACTTC
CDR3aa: CASSQDRGLAGGPYEQYF

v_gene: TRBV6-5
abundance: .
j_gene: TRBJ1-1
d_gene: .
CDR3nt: TGTGCCAGCAGTTACTCTCGGGTCCACACTGAAGCTTTCTTT
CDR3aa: CASSYSRVHTEAFF

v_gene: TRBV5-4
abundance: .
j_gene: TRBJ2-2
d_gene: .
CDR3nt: TGTGCCAGCACCCTAAAAGTAGGGAGCACCGGGGAGCTGTTTTTT
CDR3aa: CASTLKVGSTGELFF

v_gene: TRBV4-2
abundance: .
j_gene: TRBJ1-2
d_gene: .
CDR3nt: TGTGCCAGCAGCCAAGATCCGGGTACTGGAGGCTACAATGGCTACACCTTC
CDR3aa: CASSQDPGTGGYNGYTF